This TCR beta chain was identified during a study of blood T cell repertoires in COVID-19. Study-level information: The study drew acute and convalescent COVID-19 samples from the United States, Italy and Spain. PBMCs, B-cell-depleted T cells, or T cells were the source of the cDNA or gDNA that made up the material.

The Seattle site enrolled patients during active infection and followed them longitudinally. Deletions cut 0 bases from V and 2 bases from J, with 9 bases between. The CDR3 is made up of 14 amino acids. In germline, CDR1 is SGDLS, CDR2 YYNGEE. Authors' analysis steps: Nucleated cell number was recorded as an estimate derived from reference gene primer amplification. TCRdb's table, derived via immunoSEQ multiplex PCR, lists solely in-frame clones and lacks some. That table gives V, J and clone size, and the DNA gave D and trimming. The sample shows about 69,000 clones, around 80% of them seen only once.

The rearrangement uses TRBV9 and TRBJ2-7, with D possibly matching TRBD2 (5 bases). This TCR was recovered from a man in his forties or fifties with COVID-19, enrolled during active disease. Sample: peripheral blood. CDR3 coding DNA: TGTGCCAGCAGCGTAGAGTCCGGGACCTACGAGCAGTACTTC. Encoded protein: CASSVESGTYEQYF.